This TCR beta chain derives from a study of prognosis after radiotherapy for stage I lung cancer. Study-level information: The authors enrolled stage I non-small cell lung cancer patients between early 2018 and January 2019.

Two-round multiplex PCR, the amplification method, yielded TCR beta CDR3 from genomic DNA. Gene-specific primers for each TRBV and TRBJ gene drove first-round PCR. TCRdb analysed the multiplex PCR reads with MiXCR anew, one entry per CDR3 protein. This table has 14,000 or so distinct CDR3 sequences, 50% appearing once. Germline CDR1 and CDR2: MNHEY and SMNVEV (reference sequence). The CDR3 extends over 15 amino acids. The V end lost 6 bases, the J end lost 2 bases, and 13 bases lay between the germline ends. The sequence came from a donor at least 50 years old with non-small cell lung cancer. This specimen was PBMCs, taken before or after stereotactic body radiation therapy (not recorded which). This chain joins TRBV27 and TRBJ2-2; D not certain. The CDR3 nucleotides are TGTGCCAGCAGGTCAGGTGTTAATAACACCGGGGAGCTGTTTTTT. Residues: CASRSGVNNTGELFF.